Listed below are T cell receptor beta chains from one sample, sequenced in a study of response to subunit inactivated influenza vaccine. Each CDR3 protein gets one entry after TCRdb re-called the RT-PCR reads with MiXCR. The table shows about 170,000 distinct CDR3 sequences, with more than 10% occurring only once. This sample also appeared in a second study, on T cells expressing NK-cell markers.

The specimen comprised CD8+ T cells sorted from PBMCs, sampled less than 13 days after vaccination. These receptors were collected from a man in his forties or fifties who received an inactivated influenza vaccine. CDR3s include the opening cysteine and the closing phenylalanine or tryptophan. Fields, in order: D gene, V gene, J gene, clone size, CDR3 protein, CDR3 DNA. The D gene is left open where the match is weak. Clone size is stated in some rows and not others, as once, few, many or a class when expanded.

D gene: NA
V gene: TRBV7-2
J gene: TRBJ2-7
clone size: NA
CDR3 protein: CASSLTGAGYSYEQYF
CDR3 DNA: TGTGCCAGCAGCCTTACGGGGGCAGGGTATTCCTACGAGCAGTACTTC

D gene: NA
V gene: TRBV7-8
J gene: TRBJ1-6
clone size: few
CDR3 protein: CASSLDPTHYNSPLHF
CDR3 DNA: TGTGCCAGCAGCTTAGATCCCACACACTATAATTCACCCCTCCACTTT

D gene: TRBD1
V gene: TRBV13
J gene: TRBJ2-5
clone size: NA
CDR3 protein: CASSIRTGQETQYF
CDR3 DNA: TGTGCCAGCAGCATCCGGACAGGACAAGAGACCCAGTACTTC

D gene: NA
V gene: TRBV5-1
J gene: TRBJ1-1
clone size: many
CDR3 protein: CASSLSGRNTEAFF
CDR3 DNA: TGCGCCAGCAGCTTGTCCGGGAGGAACACTGAAGCTTTCTTT

D gene: NA
V gene: TRBV7-9
J gene: TRBJ2-2
clone size: few
CDR3 protein: CASSLLSVGGSPGELFF
CDR3 DNA: TGTGCCAGCAGCTTATTATCGGTTGGCGGGTCCCCCGGGGAGCTGTTTTTT

D gene: NA
V gene: TRBV29-1
J gene: TRBJ2-2
clone size: many
CDR3 protein: CSVEQGTAGELFF
CDR3 DNA: TGCAGCGTTGAACAGGGAACGGCAGGGGAGCTGTTTTTT

D gene: NA
V gene: TRBV4-2
J gene: TRBJ1-1
clone size: NA
CDR3 protein: CASSPLKGYDMMDTEAFF
CDR3 DNA: TGTGCCAGCAGCCCACTGAAAGGGTACGATATGATGGACACTGAAGCTTTCTTT

D gene: NA
V gene: TRBV5-6
J gene: TRBJ2-3
clone size: few
CDR3 protein: CASSDGTSTDTQYF
CDR3 DNA: TGTGCCAGCAGCGACGGGACTAGCACAGATACGCAGTATTTT

D gene: TRBD1
V gene: TRBV6-2/TRBV6-3
J gene: TRBJ2-7
clone size: NA
CDR3 protein: CASSYRDRRPYEQYF
CDR3 DNA: TGTGCCAGCAGTTACAGGGACAGGCGTCCCTACGAGCAGTACTTC

D gene: NA
V gene: TRBV7-6
J gene: TRBJ1-1
clone size: few
CDR3 protein: CASSLVVSQNTEAFF
CDR3 DNA: TGTGCCAGCAGCTTAGTTGTGAGCCAGAACACTGAAGCTTTCTTT

D gene: TRBD2
V gene: TRBV5-5
J gene: TRBJ2-1
clone size: few
CDR3 protein: CASSVTSGRFSSYNEQFF
CDR3 DNA: TGTGCCAGCAGCGTGACTAGCGGGAGGTTTAGCTCCTACAATGAGCAGTTCTTC

D gene: TRBD1
V gene: TRBV9
J gene: TRBJ2-3
clone size: few
CDR3 protein: CASSVTGTGIETDTQYF
CDR3 DNA: TGTGCCAGCAGCGTAACCGGGACAGGGATTGAGACAGATACGCAGTATTTT

D gene: NA
V gene: TRBV29-1
J gene: TRBJ2-7
clone size: few
CDR3 protein: CSASGGAAYEQYF
CDR3 DNA: TGCAGCGCGTCAGGCGGGGCAGCCTACGAGCAGTACTTC

D gene: NA
V gene: TRBV7-2
J gene: TRBJ2-7
clone size: few
CDR3 protein: CASSYYGPSYEQYF
CDR3 DNA: TGTGCCAGCAGCTACTATGGGCCCTCCTACGAGCAGTACTTC

D gene: NA
V gene: TRBV23-1
J gene: TRBJ2-1
clone size: NA
CDR3 protein: CASVRDPIIIEQFF
CDR3 DNA: TGCGCCAGCGTCCGGGACCCCATCATTATAGAGCAGTTCTTC

D gene: TRBD2
V gene: TRBV4-2
J gene: TRBJ2-3
clone size: NA
CDR3 protein: CASSPLGLAGEEGNTDTQYF
CDR3 DNA: TGTGCCAGCAGCCCCCTAGGACTAGCGGGAGAGGAGGGTAACACAGATACGCAGTATTTT

D gene: NA
V gene: TRBV6-1
J gene: TRBJ2-2
clone size: few
CDR3 protein: CASTYTPYTGELFF
CDR3 DNA: TGTGCCAGCACCTACACCCCGTACACCGGGGAGCTGTTTTTT

D gene: NA
V gene: TRBV7-9
J gene: TRBJ2-2
clone size: few
CDR3 protein: CASRTPGELFF
CDR3 DNA: TGTGCCAGCAGGACACCCGGGGAGCTGTTTTTT

D gene: NA
V gene: TRBV15
J gene: TRBJ1-5
clone size: NA
CDR3 protein: CATSRLQTGLPPWPQHF
CDR3 DNA: TGTGCCACCAGCAGGTTACAAACAGGACTCCCGCCCTGGCCCCAGCATTTT

D gene: TRBD2
V gene: TRBV2
J gene: TRBJ2-2
clone size: few
CDR3 protein: CASVAGANTGELFF
CDR3 DNA: TGTGCCAGTGTAGCGGGCGCGAACACCGGGGAGCTGTTTTTT

D gene: TRBD1
V gene: TRBV29-1
J gene: TRBJ2-5
clone size: few
CDR3 protein: CSVLTGGGETQYF
CDR3 DNA: TGCAGCGTTCTGACAGGGGGCGGGGAGACCCAGTACTTC

D gene: TRBD1
V gene: TRBV6-6
J gene: TRBJ2-3
clone size: few
CDR3 protein: CASGDRVGDTQYF
CDR3 DNA: TGTGCCAGCGGGGACAGGGTGGGTGATACGCAGTATTTT

D gene: NA
V gene: TRBV24-1
J gene: TRBJ2-2
clone size: NA
CDR3 protein: CATSEASSNTGELFF
CDR3 DNA: TGTGCCACCAGTGAAGCCAGCTCGAACACCGGGGAGCTGTTTTTT

D gene: NA
V gene: TRBV5-1
J gene: TRBJ1-1
clone size: few
CDR3 protein: CASSLEWGTNTEAFF
CDR3 DNA: TGCGCCAGCAGCTTGGAGTGGGGAACGAACACTGAAGCTTTCTTT

D gene: NA
V gene: TRBV6-2/TRBV6-3
J gene: TRBJ2-1
clone size: few
CDR3 protein: CASSYSPSGFYNEQFF
CDR3 DNA: TGTGCCAGCAGTTACTCCCCATCAGGGTTCTACAATGAGCAGTTCTTC

D gene: NA
V gene: TRBV20-1
J gene: TRBJ1-5
clone size: NA
CDR3 protein: CSAETARDSNQPQHF
CDR3 DNA: TGCAGTGCTGAAACGGCCCGGGACTCCAATCAGCCCCAGCATTTT

D gene: NA
V gene: TRBV4-3
J gene: TRBJ2-7
clone size: NA
CDR3 protein: CASSQGGRGVWEQYF
CDR3 DNA: TGCGCCAGCAGCCAAGGAGGCAGGGGGGTGTGGGAGCAGTACTTC

D gene: TRBD1
V gene: TRBV4-2
J gene: TRBJ2-7
clone size: NA
CDR3 protein: CASSHRDSPYEQYF
CDR3 DNA: TGTGCCAGCAGCCACCGGGACAGCCCCTACGAGCAGTACTTC

D gene: NA
V gene: TRBV7-9
J gene: TRBJ2-5
clone size: many
CDR3 protein: CASSLGGLETQYF
CDR3 DNA: TGTGCCAGCAGCTTAGGAGGGTTGGAGACCCAGTACTTC

D gene: NA
V gene: TRBV28
J gene: TRBJ1-6
clone size: many
CDR3 protein: CASDRSPNSPLHF
CDR3 DNA: TGTGCCAGTGATAGATCGCCGAATTCACCCCTCCACTTT

D gene: NA
V gene: TRBV28
J gene: TRBJ2-7
clone size: NA
CDR3 protein: CASSFARQAGLRGYEQYF
CDR3 DNA: TGTGCCAGCAGTTTTGCTCGGCAAGCGGGACTCAGGGGCTACGAGCAGTACTTC

D gene: TRBD2
V gene: TRBV9
J gene: TRBJ2-1
clone size: NA
CDR3 protein: CASSVGSGTHNEQFF
CDR3 DNA: TGTGCCAGCAGCGTAGGTAGCGGGACCCACAATGAGCAGTTCTTC

D gene: TRBD2
V gene: TRBV20-1
J gene: TRBJ2-7
clone size: few
CDR3 protein: CSARSVSGSLYEQYF
CDR3 DNA: TGCAGTGCTAGATCCGTTAGCGGGAGTCTCTACGAGCAGTACTTC

D gene: NA
V gene: TRBV12-3/TRBV12-4
J gene: TRBJ1-1
clone size: NA
CDR3 protein: CASSLALYQVEAFF
CDR3 DNA: TGTGCCAGCAGTTTAGCGCTCTATCAGGTTGAAGCTTTCTTT

D gene: NA
V gene: TRBV5-6
J gene: TRBJ2-3
clone size: NA
CDR3 protein: CASSFRDTQYF
CDR3 DNA: TGTGCCAGCAGCTTTCGGGATACGCAGTATTTT

D gene: NA
V gene: TRBV28
J gene: TRBJ2-2
clone size: NA
CDR3 protein: CASAGGPRRSGELFF
CDR3 DNA: TGTGCCAGCGCCGGGGGGCCCCGGAGGAGCGGGGAGCTGTTTTTT

D gene: NA
V gene: TRBV7-9
J gene: TRBJ2-1
clone size: many
CDR3 protein: CASSLVTGSGEQFF
CDR3 DNA: TGTGCCAGCAGCTTGGTAACGGGTTCGGGTGAGCAGTTCTTC

D gene: NA
V gene: TRBV11-2
J gene: TRBJ1-4
clone size: few
CDR3 protein: CASSLLGQLFF
CDR3 DNA: TGTGCCAGCAGCTTACTGGGGCAACTGTTTTTT

D gene: TRBD1
V gene: TRBV13
J gene: TRBJ2-3
clone size: few
CDR3 protein: CASSSRQGTQYF
CDR3 DNA: TGTGCCAGCAGCTCCCGACAGGGTACGCAGTATTTT

D gene: TRBD1
V gene: TRBV6-1
J gene: TRBJ1-1
clone size: NA
CDR3 protein: CASRSGTGLLEAFF
CDR3 DNA: TGTGCCAGCAGATCCGGGACAGGATTACTTGAAGCTTTCTTT

D gene: NA
V gene: TRBV7-9
J gene: TRBJ1-1
clone size: NA
CDR3 protein: CASSTMNTEAFF
CDR3 DNA: TGTGCCAGCAGCACCATGAACACTGAAGCTTTCTTT

D gene: TRBD1
V gene: TRBV6-5
J gene: TRBJ1-4
clone size: few
CDR3 protein: CASSLSQGALSEKLFF
CDR3 DNA: TGTGCCAGCAGTTTAAGCCAGGGGGCGCTAAGTGAAAAACTGTTTTTT

D gene: TRBD2
V gene: TRBV20-1
J gene: TRBJ2-1
clone size: few
CDR3 protein: CSARWLAGTYNEQFF
CDR3 DNA: TGCAGTGCTAGATGGCTAGCGGGTACCTACAATGAGCAGTTCTTC

D gene: NA
V gene: TRBV7-3
J gene: TRBJ2-2
clone size: many
CDR3 protein: CASSPDRAGELFF
CDR3 DNA: TGTGCCAGCAGCCCCGACCGGGCCGGGGAGCTGTTTTTT

D gene: TRBD1
V gene: TRBV20-1
J gene: TRBJ2-7
clone size: many
CDR3 protein: CSTAAGTGIMSYEQYF
CDR3 DNA: TGCAGTACCGCCGCCGGGACAGGCATAATGTCCTACGAGCAGTACTTC

D gene: NA
V gene: TRBV12-3/TRBV12-4
J gene: TRBJ1-1
clone size: few
CDR3 protein: CASSESPHEAFF
CDR3 DNA: TGTGCCAGCAGTGAGTCACCCCATGAAGCTTTCTTT